This T cell receptor beta chain appears in the sequencing data of a study of blood T cell repertoires in COVID-19. Source study methods: It was from reference gene primer amplification that nucleated cell counts were estimated. The table came from immunoSEQ multiplex PCR; TCRdb's copy has only in-frame clones and leaves some out. V and J calls and clone size come straight from that table; D and trimming were deduced from the DNA. The table has around 200,000 clones, about 88% seen once. In terms of age and location, participants ranged from roughly 18 to 95 years and lived in approximately 26 US areas. Cohorts were based on clinical histories the participants reported. The germline V gene encodes CDR1 LNHDA and CDR2 SQIVND (reference sequence). The J segment lost 6 bases and the V segment lost 7 bases, leaving 2 bases of the junction unmatched. This CDR3 spans 13 amino acids. In its sample, this clone was seen once.

This chain uses TRBV19 with TRBJ2-3; 12 bases fit TRBD2. The sequenced sample consisted of PBMCs or T cells enriched from blood (not recorded which). This clonotype originated in a woman aged 25 to 45 who had recovered from COVID-19. The CDR3 region is CASNLAGGDTQYF. CDR3 bases: TGTGCCAGTAATCTAGCGGGAGGGGATACGCAGTATTTT.